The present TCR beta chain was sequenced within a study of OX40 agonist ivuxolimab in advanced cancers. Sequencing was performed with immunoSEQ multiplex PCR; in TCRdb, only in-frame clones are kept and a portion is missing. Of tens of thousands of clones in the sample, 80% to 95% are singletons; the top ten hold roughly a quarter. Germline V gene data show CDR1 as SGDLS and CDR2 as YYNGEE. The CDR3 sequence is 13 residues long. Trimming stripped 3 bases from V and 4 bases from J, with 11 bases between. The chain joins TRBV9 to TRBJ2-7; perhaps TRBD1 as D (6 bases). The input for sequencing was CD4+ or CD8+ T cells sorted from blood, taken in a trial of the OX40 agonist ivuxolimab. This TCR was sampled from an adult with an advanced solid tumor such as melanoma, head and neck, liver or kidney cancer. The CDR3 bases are TGTGCCAGCAGCGAGGGGGTGGGTTACGAGCAGTACTTC. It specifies CASSEGVGYEQYF.